This passage covers 18 T cell receptor beta chains from one sample sequenced in a study of post-analysis software for immune sequencing data. Notes on the study in general: A handful of TRBV segments occurring more often in patients than controls included TRBV5-6, TRBV5-1 and TRBV20-1.

The antigens for these receptors are not known. Included in the TCR beta cDNA libraries were unique molecular identifiers. One entry per CDR3 protein, called by TCRdb with MiXCR from the PCR reads. This table holds almost 700,000 distinct CDR3 sequences, approximately 59% found once. The sequenced sample consisted of blood. Receptors were obtained from a girl aged 2-10 years with multiple sclerosis.

V usage is TRBV11-2 and J usage is TRBJ2-1, with 7 bases aligning to TRBD1. The CDR3 has 15 residues. With V trimmed by 5 bases and J by 4 bases, 8 bases remained unmatched. Germline V gene data show CDR1 as SGHAT and CDR2 as FQNNGV. The CDR3 DNA follows: TGTGCCAGCAGCCAGACAGGGCCAACTTACAATGAGCAGTTCTTC. Translating it yields CASSQTGPTYNEQFF.

This clonotype was seen only a few times. This sequence joins TRBV29-1 and TRBJ2-3; D tentatively fits TRBD1 or TRBD2 (6 bases each). Trimming removed 6 bases at V and 9 bases at J, with 22 bases between. CDR3 length: 14 residues. CDR1 SQVTM and CDR2 ANQGSEA come from the germline V gene. This chain's CDR3 is CSVNSQGQLATQYF. CDR3 in DNA: TGCAGCGTAAACTCACAGGGCCAGCTAGCGACGCAGTATTTT.

The V gene is TRBV15, the J gene TRBJ2-7; no firm D call. Germline CDR1 and CDR2: LNHNV and YYDKDF (reference sequence). The V end was cut by 3 bases, the J end by 2 bases, with 8 bases between. This CDR3 spans 13 amino acids. CDR3 sequence: CATSSGSTYEQYF. In DNA, the CDR3 is TGTGCCACCAGCAGTGGCAGTACCTACGAGCAGTACTTC.

The CDR3 DNA follows: TGTGCCACCAGCAGAGTAAAGTGGCGGGAGGCCCAAGAGACCCAGTACTTC. It encodes CATSRVKWREAQETQYF. The rearrangement links TRBV15 to TRBJ2-5; 8 positions match TRBD2. This CDR3 region has 17 residues. V lost 1 base to trimming and J lost 1 base; unmatched junction nucleotides: 8. Germline V gene sequence: CDR1 LNHNV, CDR2 YYDKDF (reference sequence). The whole variable domain, remainder taken from reference TRBV15 and TRBJ2-5, is DAMVIQNPRYQVTQFGKPVTLSCSQTLNHNVMYWYQQKSSQAPKLLFHYYDKDFNNEADTPDNFQSRRPNTSFCFLDIRSPGLGDTAMYLCATSRVKWREAQETQYFGPGTRLLVL.

This clonotype was seen a handful of times. The chain employs TRBV6-5 and TRBJ1-4; D call uncertain. V lost 6 bases, J lost 7 bases, and 18 bases lay in between. The germline gives CDR1 MNHEY, CDR2 SVGAGI. The length of the CDR3 is 15 residues. The DNA for the CDR3 is TGTGCCAGCAGCTACGGCCTTCCCCCCAGTGAAAAACTGTTTTTT. Amino acids: CASSYGLPPSEKLFF.

This clonotype was counted a few times. The chain recombines TRBV10-3 with TRBJ1-2; 8 bases agree with TRBD1. The CDR3 totals 17 residues. Germline V gene sequence: CDR1 ENHRY, CDR2 SYGVKD. Losses at the gene ends were 2 bases for V and 0 bases for J; bases not matched to a gene: 8. The CDR3 DNA follows: TGTGCCATCAGTGAGGCCGGGACAGGAAAAGCTAACTATGGCTACACCTTC. Its translation is CAISEAGTGKANYGYTF.

This clonotype was seen a few times. V and J are TRBV30 and TRBJ1-1; D is ambiguous. The CDR3 runs 10 residues. Germline CDR1 is GTSNPN and CDR2 is SVGIG (reference sequence). Trimming removed 2 bases from V and 4 bases from J, with 2 bases in between. The CDR3 DNA reads as TGTGCCTGGAGTCGCACTGAAGCTTTCTTT. This codes for CAWSRTEAFF.

The chain combines TRBV29-1 with TRBJ1-2; TRBD1 might be the D (5 bases). Germline assignment: CDR1 SQVTM and CDR2 ANQGSEA. This CDR3 is built from 12 residues. With 4 bases removed from V and 8 bases from J, the gap between germline ends came to 14 bases. The CDR3 sequence is CSVGPLRDGYTF. CDR3 coding DNA: TGCAGCGTTGGTCCCCTCAGGGACGGCTACACCTTC.

CDR3 DNA sequence: TGTGCCAGCAGCCTTAGCATTCCGCCGTTCAATGAGCAGTTCTTC. Translating gives CASSLSIPPFNEQFF. The rearrangement links TRBV7-9 to TRBJ2-1; no clear D. Trimming took off 5 bases at V and 6 bases at J, with 17 bases between the two ends. Germline V lookup: CDR1 SEHNR, CDR2 FQNEAQ (reference sequence). The CDR3 runs 15 residues. Full variable domain (outside the CDR3, taken from reference TRBV7-9 and TRBJ2-1): DTGVSQNPRHKITKRGQNVTFRCDPISEHNRLYWYRQTLGQGPEFLTYFQNEAQLEKSRLLSDRFSAERPKGSFSTLEIQRTEQGDSAMYLCASSLSIPPFNEQFFGPGTRLTVL.

The count of this clonotype is one. The J gene is TRBJ2-1, the V gene TRBV11-2; 11 bases are a match to TRBD2. V was pared by 5 bases and J by 6 bases, with 12 bases of the junction left unmatched. Germline loops: CDR1 SGHAT, CDR2 FQNNGV. The CDR3 contains 17 residues. CDR3 protein: CASSLRTSGPMGNEQFF. CDR3 in DNA: TGTGCCAGCAGCCTCCGGACTAGCGGGCCAATGGGCAATGAGCAGTTCTTC.

V is TRBV7-9 and J is TRBJ2-3; D perhaps matches TRBD2 (6 bases). CDR3 length: 16 residues. V was shortened by 6 bases and J by 5 bases, with 21 bases between the two germline ends. In germline, CDR1 is SEHNR, CDR2 FQNEAQ (reference sequence). The CDR3 spells CASSPLDGGTRDTQYF. The CDR3 DNA sequence: TGTGCCAGCAGTCCTCTTGACGGGGGAACCCGAGATACGCAGTATTTT.

The gene calls are TRBV11-2 and TRBJ2-5; 8 bases fit TRBD1. This CDR3 spans 20 amino acids. Germline CDR1 and CDR2: SGHAT and FQNNGV. Germline trimming cut 5 bases from V and 5 bases from J; bases unmatched to any gene: 25. The CDR3 loop is CASSIRPGRTKDRAAETQYF. CDR3 DNA: TGTGCCAGCAGCATCAGACCGGGGAGGACCAAGGACAGGGCGGCCGAGACCCAGTACTTC.

The chain links TRBV6-4 to TRBJ2-7, with D possibly TRBD2 on 5 matching bases. CDR1 MRHNA and CDR2 SNTAGT come from the germline V gene. V was shortened by 6 bases and J by 7 bases, with 13 bases between the two germline ends. CDR3 length: 12 residues. This CDR3 reads CASRRAGNEQYF. CDR3 coding DNA: TGTGCCAGCAGAAGGGCCGGGAATGAGCAGTACTTC.

The gene calls are TRBV10-3 and TRBJ2-7, with 7 bases matching TRBD1. Looked up from germline, CDR1 is ENHRY and CDR2 is SYGVKD. Trimming cost V 3 bases and J 2 bases; bases outside gene matches: 10. The CDR3 covers 16 residues. The CDR3 bases are TGTGCCATCAGTGACCACCGGGACAGCACCACCTACGAGCAGTACTTC. Encoded protein: CAISDHRDSTTYEQYF.

This chain connects TRBV20-1 to TRBJ2-7; tentative D call: TRBD1 (6 bases). V lost 6 bases to trimming and J lost 4 bases, with 19 bases between them. Germline values: CDR1 DFQATT, CDR2 SNEGSKA (reference sequence). This CDR3 comprises 14 residues. The CDR3 DNA is TGCAGTGCCAGCGACAGGAACAACCTTTACGAGCAGTACTTC. Its protein is CSASDRNNLYEQYF.

The gene calls are TRBV20-1 and TRBJ2-7; 12 bases match TRBD2. The CDR3 is made up of 13 amino acids. The V segment lost 7 bases and the J segment 3 bases; nucleotides outside the gene matches: 4. CDR1 and CDR2 from the germline V gene are DFQATT and SNEGSKA (reference sequence). CDR3 residues: CSVPGLAGYEQYF. CDR3 nucleotides: TGCAGTGTCCCGGGACTAGCGGGCTACGAGCAGTACTTC.

A note on this clonotype: A clone one base away is much larger, so this may be a read error. The chain joins TRBV29-1 to TRBJ2-1, with TRBD2 identical over 8 bases. This CDR3 region has 12 residues. The junction had 3 bases not matched to a gene; V was cut back by 5 bases and J by 6 bases. Germline V lookup: CDR1 SQVTM, CDR2 ANQGSEA. The CDR3 reads CSVILAANEQFF. For the CDR3, the DNA is TGCAGCGTTATACTAGCGGCCAATGAGCAGTTCTTC.

The J gene is TRBJ1-1, the V gene TRBV29-1; TRBD1 matches 8 bases. Germline lookup yields CDR1 SQVTM and CDR2 ANQGSEA. With 4 bases clipped from V and 1 base from J, the junction kept 5 bases outside the gene matches. The CDR3 covers 14 residues. In DNA, the CDR3 is TGCAGCGTTGCTAGGGACAGGACGAACACTGAAGCTTTCTTT. Residues: CSVARDRTNTEAFF.